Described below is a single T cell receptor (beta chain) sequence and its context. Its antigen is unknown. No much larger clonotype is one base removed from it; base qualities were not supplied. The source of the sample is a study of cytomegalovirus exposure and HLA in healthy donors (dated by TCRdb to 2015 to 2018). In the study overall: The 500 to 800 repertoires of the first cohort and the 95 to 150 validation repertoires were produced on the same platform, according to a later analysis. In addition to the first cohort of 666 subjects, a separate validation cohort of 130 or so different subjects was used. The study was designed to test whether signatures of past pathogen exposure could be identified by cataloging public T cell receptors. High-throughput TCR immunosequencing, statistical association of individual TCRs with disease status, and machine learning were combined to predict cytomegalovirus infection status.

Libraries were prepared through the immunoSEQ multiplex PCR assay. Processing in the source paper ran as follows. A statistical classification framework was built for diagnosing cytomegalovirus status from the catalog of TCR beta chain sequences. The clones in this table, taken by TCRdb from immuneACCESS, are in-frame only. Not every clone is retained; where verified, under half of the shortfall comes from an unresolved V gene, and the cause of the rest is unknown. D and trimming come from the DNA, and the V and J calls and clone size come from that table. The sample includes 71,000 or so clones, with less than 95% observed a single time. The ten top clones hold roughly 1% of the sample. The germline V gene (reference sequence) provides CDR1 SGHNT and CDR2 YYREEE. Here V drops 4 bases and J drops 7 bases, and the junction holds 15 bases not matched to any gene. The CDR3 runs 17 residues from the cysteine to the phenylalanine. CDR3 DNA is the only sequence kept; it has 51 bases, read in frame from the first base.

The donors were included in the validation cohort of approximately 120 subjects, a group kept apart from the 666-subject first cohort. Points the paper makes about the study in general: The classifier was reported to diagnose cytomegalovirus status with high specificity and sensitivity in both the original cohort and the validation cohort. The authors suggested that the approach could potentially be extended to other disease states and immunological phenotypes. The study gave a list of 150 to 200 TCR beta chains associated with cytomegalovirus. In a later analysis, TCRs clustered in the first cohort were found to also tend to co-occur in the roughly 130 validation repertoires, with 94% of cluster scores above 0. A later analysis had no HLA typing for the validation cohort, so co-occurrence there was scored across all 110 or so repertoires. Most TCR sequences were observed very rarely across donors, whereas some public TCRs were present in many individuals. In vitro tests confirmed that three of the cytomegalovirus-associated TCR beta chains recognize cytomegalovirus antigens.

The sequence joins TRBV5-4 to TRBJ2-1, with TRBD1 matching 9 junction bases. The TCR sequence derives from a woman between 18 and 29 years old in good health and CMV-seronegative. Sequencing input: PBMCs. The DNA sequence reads TGTGCCAGCAGCCTCGACAGGGGGAATCTCCCGGGGAATGAGCAGTTCTTC. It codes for CASSLDRGNLPGNEQFF.